This T cell receptor (beta chain) originates from a study of blood T cell repertoires in COVID-19. Study-level information: Acute-phase and convalescent COVID-19 samples originated in the United States, Italy and Spain. The cDNA or gDNA used as material had been derived from T cells, B-cell-depleted T cells, or PBMCs.

CDR3 length: 16 residues. V shed 4 bases, J shed 4 bases, and the junction held 14 bases outside the gene matches. Germline V CDR1 and CDR2: GTSNPN, SVGIG (reference sequence). Authors' data handling: Amplification of reference gene primers provided the estimated nucleated cell counts. The method was immunoSEQ multiplex PCR; TCRdb's version includes in-frame clones alone and lacks a portion of them. V and J calls and clone size are given by that table; D and trimming were obtained from the DNA. The sample has roughly 350,000 clones; around nine tenths are singletons. The clonotype was recovered from a woman aged 18-29 years who had recovered from COVID-19. The specimen sequenced was peripheral blood. The chain has TRBV30 and TRBJ1-2; 8 bases align to TRBD1. DNA for the CDR3: TGTGCCTGGACCCCCCCGGGGACAGGCCGCAGCTATGGCTACACCTTC. This sequence encodes CAWTPPGTGRSYGYTF.